The 31 T cell receptor beta chains in this list originate from one sample, sequenced in a study of T cell responses to AZD1222 COVID-19 vaccine. Clones were sequenced by immunoSEQ multiplex PCR, and TCRdb holds only the in-frame ones, with some missing. The sample lists around 99,000 clones, just over 90% occurring once. The sample here was peripheral blood, taken 28 days after the second AZD1222 dose. The receptors were sampled from an adult who received the AZD1222 COVID-19 vaccine.

The chain is built from TRBV7-8 and TRBJ1-5; D remains unclear. The CDR3 spans 14 residues. Germline CDR1 SGHVS, CDR2 FQNEAQ. The V and J ends lost 4 bases and 7 bases respectively, with 14 bases between them. CDR3 region: CASSSGSEGQPQHF. CDR3 coding DNA: TGTGCCAGCAGCTCCGGAAGTGAGGGCCAGCCCCAGCATTTT.

The chain uses TRBV29-1 and TRBJ2-5, with 7 bases that match TRBD1. V lost 3 bases and J lost 1; bases outside the gene matches: 2. This CDR3 contains 13 residues. The germline CDR1 and CDR2 sequences are SQVTM and ANQGSEA. The CDR3 sequence: CSVEGTAQETQYF. The CDR3 DNA follows: TGCAGCGTTGAGGGGACAGCCCAAGAGACCCAGTACTTC.

This rearrangement joins TRBV2 to TRBJ1-2; D is perhaps TRBD1 (6 bases). There are 13 residues in the CDR3. Per the germline V gene, CDR1 is SNHLY and CDR2 is FYNNEI. V was trimmed by 4 bases and J by 1 base, leaving 7 bases between them. DNA of the CDR3: TGTGCCAGCAGTGGGGACAATAACTATGGCTACACCTTC. Protein product: CASSGDNNYGYTF.

The V and J genes are TRBV29-1 and TRBJ1-4, with TRBD1 matching over 7 bases. V shed 4 bases and J 4 bases; nucleotides not matched to a gene: 12. CDR1 and CDR2 from the germline V gene are SQVTM and ANQGSEA. This CDR3 has 16 amino acids. In nucleotides, the CDR3 is TGCAGCGTTGCGGGTGGAGGAGGGGGCCTTAATGAAAAACTGTTTTTT. Protein sequence: CSVAGGGGGLNEKLFF. The full variable domain, in which reference TRBV29-1 and TRBJ1-4 provide the parts outside the CDR3, is SAVISQKPSRDICQRGTSLTIQCQVDSQVTMMFWYRQQPGQSLTLIATANQGSEATYESGFVIDKFPISRPNLTFSTLTVSNMSPEDSSIYLCSVAGGGGGLNEKLFFGSGTQLSVL.

This sequence joins TRBV30 and TRBJ2-1, with 7 positions matching TRBD2. Germline values: CDR1 GTSNPN, CDR2 SVGIG (reference sequence). With V trimmed by 2 bases and J by 2 bases, 6 bases remained unmatched. The CDR3 has 15 amino acids. The CDR3 DNA is TGTGCCTGGAGTCAAGGGGCGGGGGCCTACAATGAGCAGTTCTTC. Residues: CAWSQGAGAYNEQFF.

J is TRBJ1-6 and V is TRBV4-1; D is ambiguous. This CDR3 comprises 15 residues. Germline V CDR1 and CDR2: MGHRA, YSYEKL. Trimming shortened V by 5 bases and J by 5 bases, and 13 bases separated the two germline ends. The CDR3 loop reads CASSSSGPDNSPLHF. The CDR3, as DNA: TGCGCCAGCAGCTCTTCCGGGCCGGATAATTCACCCCTCCACTTT.

The table lists this clone with a count of one. The chain is built from TRBV6-6 and TRBJ2-2, with D maybe TRBD1 (6 bases). V lost 6 bases, J lost 2 bases, and 10 bases lay in between. The germline CDR1 and CDR2 sequences are MNHNY and SVGAGI (reference sequence). This CDR3 is 14 amino acids long. CDR3 region: CASRKQGNTGELFF. As DNA, the CDR3 is TGTGCCAGCAGAAAACAGGGTAACACCGGGGAGCTGTTTTTT.

The chain joins TRBV4-3 to TRBJ2-3, with 16 bases aligning to TRBD2. Per germline, CDR1 LGHNA and CDR2 YSLEER. Germline trimming cut 2 bases from V and 1 base from J; bases unmatched to any gene: 3. This CDR3 region has 18 residues. CDR3 DNA: TGCGCCAGCAGCCAAACGGGACTAGCGGGAGGGGGCACAGATACGCAGTATTTT. This codes for CASSQTGLAGGGTDTQYF.

This chain uses TRBV19 with TRBJ1-1, with a tentative D call TRBD1 (6 bases). CDR3 length: 12 amino acids. V lost 4 bases, J lost 6 bases, and 9 bases lay in between. CDR1 and CDR2 (germline): LNHDA, SQIVND (reference sequence). The CDR3 spells CASSTRGAEAFF. CDR3 coding DNA: TGTGCCAGTAGTACCAGGGGTGCTGAAGCTTTCTTT.

This chain uses TRBV14 with TRBJ1-1; D is ambiguous. The CDR3 consists of 13 residues. V was shortened by 0 bases and J by 4 bases, with 6 bases between the two germline ends. From germline, CDR1 is SGHDN and CDR2 FVKESK. The CDR3 sequence is CASSQDLVTEAFF. The CDR3 DNA reads as TGTGCCAGCAGCCAAGATCTTGTCACTGAAGCTTTCTTT. The whole variable domain, remainder taken from reference TRBV14 and TRBJ1-1, is EAGVTQFPSHSVIEKGQTVTLRCDPISGHDNLYWYRRVMGKEIKFLLHFVKESKQDESGMPNNRFLAERTGGTYSTLKVQPAELEDSGVYFCASSQDLVTEAFFGQGTRLTVV.

The chain employs TRBV6-4 and TRBJ1-1; TRBD1 aligns across 7 bases. CDR3 length: 17 amino acids. J gave up 1 base and V 4 bases, and 12 bases lay outside the gene matches. Looked up from germline, CDR1 is MRHNA and CDR2 is SNTAGT. The CDR3 loop is CASSGPSTGIENTEAFF. The CDR3 DNA reads as TGTGCCAGCAGTGGCCCCTCGACAGGGATTGAGAACACTGAAGCTTTCTTT.

The chain is built from TRBV11-2 and TRBJ2-1; the match to TRBD2 covers 10 bases. The CDR3 spans 15 residues. Germline assignment: CDR1 SGHAT and CDR2 FQNNGV. J lost 3 bases, V lost 5 bases, and 4 bases had no gene match. The CDR3 sequence is CASSQAGGIYNEQFF. CDR3 DNA: TGTGCCAGCAGCCAAGCGGGAGGGATCTACAATGAGCAGTTCTTC.

The V gene is TRBV7-6, the J gene TRBJ2-2; D is undetermined. This CDR3 comprises 15 residues. Germline V gene sequence: CDR1 SGHVS, CDR2 FNYEAQ. The ends were cut back, 4 bases at V and 2 bases at J, with 11 bases in the middle. The CDR3 reads CASSSTRRNTGELFF. For the CDR3, the DNA is TGTGCCAGCAGCTCCACGAGGCGTAACACCGGGGAGCTGTTTTTT.

V usage is TRBV12-3 or TRBV12-4 and J usage is TRBJ2-7, with TRBD2 as a possible D gene (5 bases). Trimming cost V 5 bases and J 3 bases, with 11 bases left between them. The CDR3 loop spans 13 amino acids. This chain's CDR3 is CASSTRAGYEQYF. The CDR3 DNA sequence: TGTGCCAGCAGTACCCGGGCGGGCTACGAGCAGTACTTC.

J is TRBJ2-3 and V is TRBV28; unclear D gene. V was trimmed by 3 bases and J by 6 bases, leaving 10 bases between them. Per the germline V gene, CDR1 is MDHEN and CDR2 is SYDVKM. The CDR3 has 13 residues. In nucleotides, the CDR3 is TGTGCCAGCAGTTTGACCCCCGGGGATACGCAGTATTTT. It specifies CASSLTPGDTQYF.

V usage is TRBV11-3 and J usage is TRBJ1-2; 11 bases agree with TRBD1. Germline loops: CDR1 SGHNT, CDR2 YENEEA. This CDR3 comprises 16 residues. Trimming at V came to 7 bases and at J to 4 bases, leaving 11 bases not matched to a gene. CDR3 amino acids: CASTSPRDRGVYGYTF. CDR3 nucleotides: TGTGCCAGCACCTCGCCGCGGGACAGGGGGGTCTATGGCTACACCTTC.

DNA of the CDR3: TGCGCCAGCAGCCCGATGGAGCTCCAAGAGACCCAGTACTTC. Amino acid sequence: CASSPMELQETQYF. The chain joins TRBV4-1 to TRBJ2-5, with no clear D. The CDR3 has 14 amino acids. V lost 4 bases to trimming and J lost 1 base, with 10 bases between them. Germline CDR1 is MGHRA and CDR2 is YSYEKL.

This clone was picked up one time. The V and J genes are TRBV6-1 and TRBJ1-6, with D hard to call. Germline CDR1 and CDR2: MNHNS and SASEGT. There are 18 residues in the CDR3. V was trimmed by 2 bases and J by 0 bases, leaving 14 bases between them. The CDR3 protein is CASSEYAAMSSYNSPLHF. The CDR3, as DNA: TGTGCCAGCAGTGAATATGCAGCCATGAGCTCCTATAATTCACCCCTCCACTTT.

The genes are TRBV29-1 and TRBJ2-5, with no clear D. The CDR3 consists of 9 residues. CDR1 is SQVTM and CDR2 is ANQGSEA in the germline V gene. CDR3: CISDETQYF. The CDR3, as DNA: TGCATCTCGGACGAGACCCAGTACTTC.

The chain joins TRBV11-2 to TRBJ2-3, with a possible D match to TRBD2 (5 bases). The CDR3 sequence is 15 residues long. The V and J ends lost 4 bases and 2 bases respectively, with 13 bases between them. Germline CDR1 and CDR2: SGHAT and FQNNGV. The CDR3 spells CASSSSGGITDTQYF. The CDR3 DNA follows: TGTGCCAGCAGCTCTAGTGGAGGAATCACAGATACGCAGTATTTT.

The chain carries TRBV28 and TRBJ2-7; TRBD2 agrees at 9 bases. J lost 0 bases, V lost 6 bases, and 6 bases had no gene match. Germline-derived CDR1 and CDR2 are MDHEN and SYDVKM. The CDR3 has 15 residues. Here the CDR3 DNA reads TGTGCCAGCAGCGCACTAGCGGGTAGCTCCTACGAGCAGTACTTC. Its translation is CASSALAGSSYEQYF.

This clone was observed many times. The J gene is TRBJ2-3, the V gene TRBV7-9; 10 bases match TRBD2. The trim removed 3 bases at V and 3 bases at J, leaving 9 bases unmatched. The CDR3 length is 17 residues. Germline CDR1 SEHNR, CDR2 FQNEAQ (reference sequence). CDR3 sequence reads: CASSFGGAGGVTDTQYF. CDR3 DNA: TGTGCCAGCAGCTTTGGAGGAGCGGGAGGGGTAACAGATACGCAGTATTTT.

The DNA of the CDR3 is TGTGCCAGCAGTCGGACTAGCGGGAGGGGGCCATACAATGAGCAGTTCTTC. Its protein product is CASSRTSGRGPYNEQFF. The chain employs TRBV2 and TRBJ2-1; 15 bases are shared with TRBD2. Germline loops: CDR1 SNHLY, CDR2 FYNNEI. The CDR3 has 17 residues. The V and J ends lost 5 bases and 4 bases, in that order; junction bases with no gene match: 6.

Here the CDR3 reads CASRLTYRGADTQYF. In nucleotides, the CDR3 is TGTGCCAGCAGATTGACCTACAGGGGTGCAGATACGCAGTATTTT. The rearrangement links TRBV6-5 to TRBJ2-3; TRBD1 agrees at 7 bases. CDR1 is MNHEY, CDR2 SVGAGI, per germline. V lost 6 bases, J lost 4 bases, and 10 bases stayed unmatched. This CDR3 comprises 15 residues.

The count of this clone is one. This chain joins TRBV24-1 and TRBJ1-1; TRBD1 might be the D (6 bases). The CDR3 consists of 14 residues. V lost 5 bases to trimming and J lost 1 base, with 10 bases between them. From germline, CDR1 is KGHDR and CDR2 SFDVKD. The CDR3 here is CATSGAGANTEAFF. CDR3 DNA sequence: TGTGCCACCAGTGGGGCAGGGGCGAACACTGAAGCTTTCTTT.

The genes are TRBV5-1 and TRBJ2-2; 7 nucleotides line up with TRBD2. Losses at the gene ends were 4 bases for V and 7 bases for J; bases not matched to a gene: 10. The germline V gene has CDR1 SGHRS and CDR2 YFSETQ. This CDR3 spans 15 amino acids. For the CDR3, the DNA is TGCGCCAGCAGCCCGCGGGACTACTCGAACGGGGAGCTGTTTTTT. The encoded protein is CASSPRDYSNGELFF.

V usage is TRBV4-2 and J usage is TRBJ2-7; 7 bases are shared with TRBD1. V gave up 1 base and J gave up 0 bases; unmatched junction bases: 3. The CDR3 length is 15 residues. The germline V gene encodes CDR1 LGHNA and CDR2 YNFKEQ. CDR3 sequence (DNA): TGTGCCAGCAGCCAAGTAGGACAGGCCTCCTACGAGCAGTACTTC. Translation gives CASSQVGQASYEQYF.

The rearrangement uses TRBV5-5 and TRBJ1-5; 7 bases align to TRBD1. The CDR3 runs to 14 residues. Per germline, CDR1 SGHKS and CDR2 YYEKEE (reference sequence). V lost 2 bases and J lost 6; bases outside the gene matches: 5. Here the CDR3 reads CASSLGTVVQPQHF. The CDR3 DNA is TGTGCCAGCAGCTTAGGGACAGTGGTTCAGCCCCAGCATTTT.

The CDR3 DNA reads as TGTGCCAGCAGCGCGGACGGGAATCAGCCCCAGCATTTT. Its protein is CASSADGNQPQHF. The chain couples TRBV5-4 to TRBJ1-5, with unresolved D. Germline V gives CDR1 SGHNT, CDR2 YYREEE (reference sequence). The CDR3 sequence is 13 residues long. The V end was cut by 4 bases, the J end by 4 bases, with 9 bases between. Drawing the rest from reference TRBV5-4 and TRBJ1-5, the complete variable domain is ETGVTQSPTHLIKTRGQQVTLRCSSQSGHNTVSWYQQALGQGPQFIFQYYREEENGRGNFPPRFSGLQFPNYSSELNVNALELDDSALYLCASSADGNQPQHFGDGTRLSIL.

This clone has a single count. Written as DNA, the CDR3 is TGTGCCAGCAGTGAACGGGTTAAGGGGAGCTCCTATAATTCACCCCTCCACTTT. Amino acids: CASSERVKGSSYNSPLHF. The rearrangement joins TRBV6-1 to TRBJ1-6, with D perhaps TRBD1 (5 bases). The CDR3 spans 18 residues. The germline V gene encodes CDR1 MNHNS and CDR2 SASEGT. The V and J ends lost 2 bases and 0 bases respectively, with 14 bases between them.

The chain joins TRBV18 to TRBJ1-1; no reliable D call. CDR1 KGHSH and CDR2 LQKENI come from the germline V gene. The V end lost 1 base, the J end lost 3 bases, and 12 bases lay between the germline ends. This CDR3 has 15 amino acids. CDR3 sequence (DNA): TGTGCCAGCTCACCACGGAAAGGGCCCGACACTGAAGCTTTCTTT. It translates to CASSPRKGPDTEAFF.